One and the same sample provided the 9 T cell receptor beta chains below, sequenced in a study of neoadjuvant anti-PD-1 for oral cavity cancer. Time point reported: after neoadjuvant nivolumab, at surgical resection. Only in-frame clones appear in the TCRdb table, and some are missing; sequencing was by immunoSEQ multiplex PCR. This sample has around 37,000 clones, with around two fifths found just once. Material: tumor tissue, obtained after nivolumab (anti-PD-1) treatment. The receptors shown here come from a person aged 35 to 85 with oral cavity squamous cell carcinoma.

This clone appeared a few times. The chain recombines TRBV5-5 with TRBJ1-1; D is unresolved. The length of the CDR3 is 15 residues. Germline-derived CDR1 and CDR2 are SGHKS and YYEKEE (reference sequence). V was pared by 1 base and J by 1 base, with 11 bases between. CDR3 loop: CASSLTDLANTEAFF. The CDR3 coding sequence is TGTGCCAGCAGCTTGACAGACCTGGCGAACACTGAAGCTTTCTTT.

The CDR3 region is CASHTGFYGYTF. CDR3 nucleotide sequence: TGTGCCAGCCATACAGGGTTCTATGGCTACACCTTC. This chain joins TRBV2 and TRBJ1-2; tentatively, D is TRBD1 (6 bases). The CDR3 is made up of 12 amino acids. Looked up from germline, CDR1 is SNHLY and CDR2 is FYNNEI. The V end lost 8 bases, the J end lost 4 bases, and 11 bases lay between the germline ends.

The V and J genes are TRBV18 and TRBJ1-1; D unclear. Trimming took 1 base from V and 1 from J, leaving 10 bases between them. Germline CDR1 reads KGHSH; CDR2 reads LQKENI. This CDR3 is 15 amino acids long. CDR3 bases: TGTGCCAGCTCACCACTAAATTTAGAGAACACTGAAGCTTTCTTT. Translated, it gives CASSPLNLENTEAFF.

The rearrangement uses TRBV5-1 and TRBJ2-1, with a possible D match to TRBD2 (6 bases). V was trimmed by 0 bases and J by 7 bases, leaving 14 bases between them. This CDR3 has 15 amino acids. Germline V gene sequence: CDR1 SGHRS, CDR2 YFSETQ. The CDR3 spells CASSLVAGRLNEQFF. Written as DNA, the CDR3 is TGCGCCAGCAGCTTGGTGGCGGGACGACTGAATGAGCAGTTCTTC.

V is TRBV28 and J is TRBJ2-2; 10 nucleotides match TRBD1. The CDR3 covers 14 residues. Per germline, CDR1 MDHEN and CDR2 SYDVKM. After removal of 5 bases from V and 5 bases from J, the junction contained 2 bases not matched to a gene. The CDR3 loop reads CASSRGQGTGELFF. CDR3 coding DNA: TGTGCCAGCAGTCGGGGACAGGGGACCGGGGAGCTGTTTTTT.

This clone was counted only a few times. The chain employs TRBV28 and TRBJ1-2; unclear D gene. V lost 5 bases and J lost 5, with 9 bases in between. CDR1 is MDHEN and CDR2 is SYDVKM in the germline V gene. The CDR3 spans 12 residues. The CDR3 here is CASSPAGYGYTF. The CDR3 nucleotides are TGTGCCAGCAGTCCCGCAGGATATGGCTACACCTTC.

The chain combines TRBV28 with TRBJ2-7; 10 nucleotides align to TRBD2. The CDR3 is 13 residues long. V was pared by 4 bases and J by 6 bases, with 3 bases of the junction left unmatched. Germline-derived CDR1 and CDR2 are MDHEN and SYDVKM. CDR3 region: CASSSLAGSEQYF. The CDR3 nucleotides are TGTGCCAGCAGTTCACTAGCGGGAAGCGAGCAGTACTTC.

The rearrangement links TRBV4-2 to TRBJ2-6, with 7 bases aligning to TRBD2. CDR1 and CDR2 from the germline V gene are LGHNA and YNFKEQ. This CDR3 comprises 18 residues. V shed 0 bases and J 0 bases; nucleotides not matched to a gene: 5. CDR3 in amino acids: CASSQDRGGTSGANVLTF. CDR3 in DNA: TGTGCCAGCAGCCAAGATCGGGGAGGGACCTCTGGGGCCAACGTCCTGACTTTC.

This chain connects TRBV7-9 to TRBJ1-4; D is unresolved. Trimming took 4 bases from V and 0 from J, leaving 12 bases between them. This CDR3 has 16 amino acids. Germline CDR1 is SEHNR and CDR2 is FQNEAQ (reference sequence). The CDR3 spells CASSSNREATNEKLFF. The CDR3 bases are TGTGCCAGCAGCTCCAACCGCGAAGCAACTAATGAAAAACTGTTTTTT.